Below are 20 T cell receptor beta chains sequenced from a single sample in a study of cytomegalovirus exposure and HLA in healthy donors. Libraries were prepared by immunoSEQ multiplex PCR; TCRdb keeps only in-frame clonotypes and omits some of them. Among 250,000 or so clones listed, roughly 89% were seen once. The sample taken for sequencing was PBMCs. These receptors were taken from a man aged 18 to 35 in good health and CMV-seronegative.

V is TRBV2 and J is TRBJ1-2, with 7 bases matching TRBD1. With V trimmed by 6 bases and J by 2 bases, 3 bases remained unmatched. Germline CDR1 reads SNHLY; CDR2 reads FYNNEI. This CDR3 is built from 13 residues. CDR3 DNA sequence: TGTGCCAGCAGATGGACAGGAAACTATGGCTACACCTTC. Amino acid sequence: CASRWTGNYGYTF.

The chain combines TRBV28 with TRBJ2-2; tentatively, D is TRBD1 (5 bases). From germline, CDR1 is MDHEN and CDR2 SYDVKM. The CDR3 loop spans 13 amino acids. The V gene lost 10 bases and the J gene lost 0 bases, with 9 bases spanning the gap. CDR3 in DNA: TGTGCCACCCAAGGGGCGAACACCGGGGAGCTGTTTTTT. This translates into CATQGANTGELFF.

V usage is TRBV11-3 and J usage is TRBJ2-3; weak D call: TRBD1 (7 bases). V was pared by 4 bases and J by 7 bases, with 18 bases between. From germline, CDR1 is SGHNT and CDR2 YENEEA. The CDR3 is made up of 15 amino acids. The CDR3 nucleotides read TGTGCCAGCAGCTCAAGCAGGGGGGACGTAAATACGCAGTATTTT. This sequence encodes CASSSSRGDVNTQYF.

This clone turned up a few times. V and J are TRBV7-2 and TRBJ2-1, with unresolved D. Trimming shortened V by 1 base and J by 6 bases, and 13 bases separated the two germline ends. In germline, CDR1 is SGHTA, CDR2 FQGNSA. The CDR3 is 15 residues long. CDR3 coding DNA: TGTGCCAGCAGCTTAGGCCAGATCTGGAGCAATGAGCAGTTCTTC. As protein: CASSLGQIWSNEQFF.

The chain uses TRBV7-9 and TRBJ2-1, with 7 bases fitting TRBD2. In germline, CDR1 is SEHNR, CDR2 FQNEAQ (reference sequence). This CDR3 has 13 amino acids. After removal of 6 bases from V and 7 bases from J, the junction contained 6 bases not matched to a gene. The CDR3 nucleotides are TGTGCCAGCAGGTGGGGTAGCGGGAATGAGCAGTTCTTC. Translated, it gives CASRWGSGNEQFF.

The chain joins TRBV5-5 to TRBJ1-6; D unresolved. Trimming shortened V by 0 bases and J by 9 bases, and 7 bases separated the two germline ends. The CDR3 has 13 amino acids. Germline V lookup: CDR1 SGHKS, CDR2 YYEKEE (reference sequence). The CDR3 here is CASSLARFSPLHF. CDR3 in DNA: TGTGCCAGCAGCTTGGCCAGGTTTTCACCCCTCCACTTT.

The rearrangement uses TRBV5-1 and TRBJ1-2; no definite D call. The CDR3 sequence is 14 residues long. Germline loops: CDR1 SGHRS, CDR2 YFSETQ. V was shortened by 5 bases and J by 10 bases, with 21 bases between the two germline ends. The CDR3 sequence is CASSFVVTSNDYTF. Here the CDR3 DNA reads TGCGCCAGCAGTTTTGTGGTTACGTCTAATGACTACACCTTC.

The chain links TRBV18 to TRBJ2-7; weak D call: TRBD2 (6 bases). V lost 4 bases, J lost 6 bases, and 13 bases lay in between. Germline V gene data show CDR1 as KGHSH and CDR2 as LQKENI. The length of the CDR3 is 13 residues. For the CDR3, the DNA is TGTGCCAGCTCACAACTACTAGCAATCGAGCAGTACTTC. Residues: CASSQLLAIEQYF.

V usage is TRBV11-2 and J usage is TRBJ2-5, with 7 bases that match TRBD2. The germline gives CDR1 SGHAT, CDR2 FQNNGV. The CDR3 is 16 amino acids. Trimming at V came to 5 bases and at J to 4 bases, leaving 13 bases not matched to a gene. CDR3 DNA sequence: TGTGCCAGCAGCGCCTATACTGGGCGGGAGATAGAGACCCAGTACTTC. It encodes CASSAYTGREIETQYF.

The chain recombines TRBV5-4 with TRBJ2-2; 9 nucleotides match TRBD2. J was trimmed by 4 bases and V by 3 bases; bases with no gene match: 4. Germline V gives CDR1 SGHNT, CDR2 YYREEE (reference sequence). The CDR3 extends over 15 amino acids. This CDR3 is CASSSSGEGTGELFF. DNA for the CDR3: TGTGCCAGCAGCTCTAGCGGGGAGGGCACCGGGGAGCTGTTTTTT. Complete variable domain (other parts from reference TRBV5-4 and TRBJ2-2): ETGVTQSPTHLIKTRGQQVTLRCSSQSGHNTVSWYQQALGQGPQFIFQYYREEENGRGNFPPRFSGLQFPNYSSELNVNALELDDSALYLCASSSSGEGTGELFFGEGSRLTVL.

This clone is a singleton in its sample. The rearrangement joins TRBV7-2 to TRBJ2-2, with 7 bases fitting TRBD1. CDR1 is SGHTA and CDR2 is FQGNSA in the germline V gene. Trimming at V came to 4 bases and at J to 2 bases, leaving 7 bases not matched to a gene. This CDR3 spans 16 amino acids. CDR3 bases: TGTGCCAGCAGCTACCAGGACAGGATTAACACCGGGGAGCTGTTTTTT. Protein sequence: CASSYQDRINTGELFF.

The rearrangement joins TRBV4-1 to TRBJ2-1; TRBD2 might be the D (5 bases). CDR3 length: 18 amino acids. Looked up from germline, CDR1 is MGHRA and CDR2 is YSYEKL. The V and J ends lost 0 bases and 6 bases respectively, with 21 bases between them. The CDR3: CASSQEVSLAVVSNEQFF. The DNA for the CDR3 is TGCGCCAGCAGCCAAGAAGTCTCCCTAGCTGTGGTTAGCAATGAGCAGTTCTTC.

The rearrangement uses TRBV4-3 and TRBJ2-5; TRBD2 matches at 7 bases. The CDR3 has 17 amino acids. J lost 4 bases, V lost 0 bases, and 11 bases had no gene match. Per germline, CDR1 LGHNA and CDR2 YSLEER. In DNA, the CDR3 is TGCGCCAGCAGCCAAGATGGGAGGGCCCAAGGATTAGAGACCCAGTACTTC. Translation gives CASSQDGRAQGLETQYF.

V usage is TRBV16 and J usage is TRBJ2-4; no firm D call. Trimming stripped 3 bases from V and 2 bases from J, with 14 bases between. This CDR3 contains 16 residues. CDR1 is KGHSY and CDR2 is FQNENV in the germline V gene. The CDR3 nucleotides are TGTGCCAGCAGCCATCCGACGGCTAGGTCCAAAAACATTCAGTACTTC. Translating gives CASSHPTARSKNIQYF.

The V and J genes are TRBV5-4 and TRBJ2-1; D possibly corresponds to TRBD2 (6 bases). V dropped 3 bases and J dropped 4 bases, with 11 bases sitting between them. This CDR3 spans 14 amino acids. CDR1 is SGHNT, CDR2 YYREEE, per germline (reference sequence). The CDR3 nucleotides read TGTGCCAGCAGCTACCCGGGACTTTACAATGAGCAGTTCTTC. This codes for CASSYPGLYNEQFF.

V gene TRBV19 combines with J gene TRBJ2-5, with 9 bases fitting TRBD1. The V gene's germline CDR1 is LNHDA and CDR2 SQIVND (reference sequence). CDR3 length: 15 residues. Trimming removed 4 bases from V and 5 bases from J; junction bases left unmatched: 8. The CDR3 loop is CASSTGTGQWETQYF. The CDR3 coding sequence is TGTGCCAGTAGTACCGGGACAGGGCAATGGGAGACCCAGTACTTC.

To note about this clone: Just one base apart from a much larger clone, this may be a read error. The V and J genes are TRBV7-2 and TRBJ2-5; TRBD2 matches 7 bases. With V trimmed by 0 bases and J by 5 bases, 0 bases remained unmatched. There are 13 residues in the CDR3. Germline V CDR1 and CDR2: SGHTA, FQGNSA. The CDR3, as DNA: TGTGCCAGCAGCTTAGCGGGAGGGGAGACCCAGTACTTC. Amino acid sequence: CASSLAGGETQYF.

V is TRBV27 and J is TRBJ1-1, with D possibly TRBD1 on 6 matching bases. This CDR3 contains 15 residues. CDR1 is MNHEY and CDR2 is SMNVEV in the germline V gene (reference sequence). V was cut by 4 bases and J by 2 bases, with 14 bases left in between. CDR3 bases: TGTGCCAGCAGTTCTCCGGGACACCAAAACACTGAAGCTTTCTTT. Translated, it gives CASSSPGHQNTEAFF.

The genes are TRBV6-6 and TRBJ2-7, with D possibly matching TRBD2 (5 bases). V lost 4 bases to trimming and J lost 6 bases, with 10 bases between them. The CDR3 is made up of 12 amino acids. Per germline, CDR1 MNHNY and CDR2 SVGAGI (reference sequence). CDR3 region: CASSFGEGEQYF. The CDR3 nucleotides read TGTGCCAGCAGTTTCGGAGAGGGCGAGCAGTACTTC.

This chain links TRBV5-1 with TRBJ2-7; tentatively, D is TRBD1 (6 bases). This CDR3 is 12 amino acids long. Germline V CDR1 and CDR2: SGHRS, YFSETQ. Deletions cut 2 bases from V and 5 bases from J, with 8 bases between. The CDR3 is CASSLGGDEQYF. CDR3 in DNA: TGCGCCAGCAGCTTAGGGGGAGACGAGCAGTACTTC.